This T cell receptor beta chain was obtained from a study of vaccination and CD4 T cells after COVID-19. Oncomine TCR Beta short-read sequencing was applied to DNA from cultured CD4+ T cells. Investigators isolated genomic DNA from cultured CD4+ T cells. MiXCR, applied by TCRdb to the PCR reads, yields one record per CDR3 protein. The table includes some 16,000 distinct CDR3 sequences, around 52% detected once. Points on this clonotype: Its antigen is as yet unknown.

Stated treatment: 10-day PBMC culture with coronavirus spike peptide pools or control peptides (ViraFEST assay). Positive SARS-CoV-2 PCR tests in convalescent patients dated from March to December 2020, pre-Alpha, Beta and Delta. Germline CDR1 reads SGHTA; CDR2 reads FQGNSA. The V gene lost 3 bases and the J gene lost 2 bases, with 8 bases spanning the gap. The CDR3 extends over 13 amino acids. Broader study findings: It was observed that, in convalescent patients, a median approximately 86% of reactive clones arose only post-vaccination.

The sequence was obtained from a human donor who had recovered from COVID-19. The chain is built from TRBV7-2 and TRBJ2-7, with a tentative D call TRBD2 (6 bases). The specimen was CD4+ T cells from blood, cultured in vitro, collected before SARS-CoV-2 vaccination. Here the CDR3 reads CASSFGGTYEQYF. CDR3 nucleotides: TGTGCCAGCAGCTTCGGCGGGACCTACGAGCAGTACTTC.